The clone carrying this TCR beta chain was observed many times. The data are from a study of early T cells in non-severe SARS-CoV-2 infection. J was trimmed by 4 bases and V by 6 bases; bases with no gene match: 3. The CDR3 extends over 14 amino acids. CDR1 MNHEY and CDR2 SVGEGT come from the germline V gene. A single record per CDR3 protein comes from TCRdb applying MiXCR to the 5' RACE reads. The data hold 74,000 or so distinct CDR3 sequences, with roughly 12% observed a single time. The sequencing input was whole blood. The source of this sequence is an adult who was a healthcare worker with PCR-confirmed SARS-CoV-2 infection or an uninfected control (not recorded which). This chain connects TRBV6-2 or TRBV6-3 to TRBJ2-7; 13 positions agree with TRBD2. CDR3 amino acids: CASRKTSGRYEQYF. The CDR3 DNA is TGTGCCAGCAGAAAGACTAGCGGGAGGTACGAGCAGTACTTC.